This passage covers 32 T cell receptor beta chains from one sample sequenced in a study of post-analysis software for immune sequencing data. Study outcomes and limitations: TRBV5-6, TRBV5-1 and TRBV20-1 were among roughly 5 TRBV segments more frequent in patients than controls.

Their cognate antigens are unknown. cDNA libraries for TCR beta contained unique molecular identifiers. MiXCR, applied by TCRdb to the PCR reads, yields one record per CDR3 protein. The sample contains roughly 400,000 distinct CDR3 sequences, 39% of which appear only once. What was sequenced was blood. The receptor source for this set is a girl aged 2 to 9 with multiple sclerosis.

This clonotype was seen only a few times. The chain links TRBV5-8 to TRBJ2-1, with 8 bases fitting TRBD2. V was clipped by 3 bases and J by 2 bases; unmatched bases: 7. This CDR3 spans 16 amino acids. Per germline, CDR1 SGHTS and CDR2 YDEGEE. CDR3 residues: CASSSHSGTAYNEQFF. The CDR3, as DNA: TGTGCCAGCAGCTCACATAGCGGGACCGCCTACAATGAGCAGTTCTTC.

The chain links TRBV11-2 to TRBJ2-5; 10 nucleotides match TRBD1. CDR3 length equals 17 residues. Trimming cost V 3 bases and J 11 bases; bases outside gene matches: 18. Germline-derived CDR1 and CDR2 are SGHAT and FQNNGV. The CDR3 nucleotides are TGTGCCAGCAGCTTCCGTCGACAGGGGGCCCACCCCTGGGAGCAGTACTTC. This sequence encodes CASSFRRQGAHPWEQYF.

V usage is TRBV7-8 and J usage is TRBJ2-3, with TRBD2 matching 9 bases. This CDR3 region has 16 residues. Losses at the gene ends were 5 bases for V and 1 base for J; bases not matched to a gene: 7. Germline assignment: CDR1 SGHVS and CDR2 FQNEAQ. DNA of the CDR3: TGTGCCAGCAGCGACCAGCGGGGGGCACGCACAGATACGCAGTATTTT. Its translation is CASSDQRGARTDTQYF.

The chain is built from TRBV2 and TRBJ2-2; D is tentatively TRBD1 or TRBD2 (5 bases each). The CDR3 spans 15 residues. V dropped 6 bases and J dropped 8 bases, with 19 bases sitting between them. Germline CDR1 SNHLY, CDR2 FYNNEI. The CDR3 sequence is CASRGENQPKGELFF. The CDR3 coding sequence is TGTGCCAGCAGGGGGGAAAATCAACCCAAGGGGGAGCTGTTTTTT.

The table lists this clonotype with a few counts. This chain connects TRBV12-3 or TRBV12-4 to TRBJ2-1; D not certain. Trimming removed 3 bases at V and 6 bases at J, with 9 bases between. This CDR3 is built from 13 residues. CDR3 loop: CASSLGSINEQFF. CDR3 DNA sequence: TGTGCCAGCAGTTTGGGTTCCATCAATGAGCAGTTCTTC.

This clonotype was seen once. The chain is built from TRBV3-1 and TRBJ2-7; the D gene is possibly TRBD1 (6 bases). The CDR3 is 12 residues long. Germline assignment: CDR1 LGHDT and CDR2 YNNKEL (reference sequence). With 3 bases removed from V and 7 bases from J, the gap between germline ends came to 10 bases. The CDR3 nucleotides read TGTGCCAGCAGCCAGGGGGCCGGAGAGCAGTACGTC. It yields the protein CASSQGAGEQYV.

The CDR3 DNA follows: TGTGCCAGCAGTCGCGGTAGATCAGAGACCCAGTACTTC. It encodes CASSRGRSETQYF. The V and J genes are TRBV6-2 or TRBV6-3 and TRBJ2-5, with unresolved D. Germline CDR1 reads MNHEY; CDR2 reads SVGEGT. The CDR3 contains 13 residues. The V end lost 5 bases, the J end lost 4 bases, and 11 bases lay between the germline ends.

The rearrangement uses TRBV3-1 and TRBJ1-2; 10 bases agree with TRBD1. The germline gives CDR1 LGHDT, CDR2 YNNKEL (reference sequence). The V segment lost 7 bases and the J segment 5 bases; nucleotides outside the gene matches: 16. The CDR3 is made up of 17 amino acids. CDR3: CASNNYGTGASPYGYTF. Written as DNA, the CDR3 is TGTGCCAGCAACAATTACGGGACAGGGGCTTCTCCTTATGGCTACACCTTC.

The V call is TRBV4-3, the J call TRBJ2-7; 7 positions match TRBD2. After removal of 1 base from V and 9 bases from J, the junction contained 6 bases not matched to a gene. The CDR3 is 13 amino acids. CDR1 and CDR2 (germline): LGHNA, YSLEER. The CDR3 spells CASSQGRERVQYF. DNA of the CDR3: TGCGCCAGCAGCCAAGGGCGGGAGCGGGTGCAGTACTTC.

This rearrangement joins TRBV18 to TRBJ2-1; D might be TRBD1 or TRBD2, each matching 5 bases. The V gene lost 5 bases and the J gene lost 8 bases, with 10 bases spanning the gap. Germline V gene sequence: CDR1 KGHSH, CDR2 LQKENI. This CDR3 contains 12 residues. The CDR3 DNA sequence: TGTGCCAGCTCATGGGGACGGGATGAGCAGTTCTTC. Translated: CASSWGRDEQFF.

J is TRBJ2-2 and V is TRBV7-2; perhaps TRBD2 as D (6 bases). This CDR3 region has 18 residues. Per germline, CDR1 SGHTA and CDR2 FQGNSA. The V end lost 5 bases, the J end lost 9 bases, and 28 bases lay between the germline ends. CDR3 DNA: TGTGCCAGCAGCCTAGACACTATCGGGCAGGGAGGACCCAGGGAGCTGTTTTTT. Its translation is CASSLDTIGQGGPRELFF. The whole variable domain, filled in from reference TRBV7-2 and TRBJ2-2, reads GAGVSQSPSNKVTEKGKDVELRCDPISGHTALYWYRQSLGQGLEFLIYFQGNSAPDKSGLPSDRFSAERTGGSVSTLTIQRTQQEDSAVYLCASSLDTIGQGGPRELFFGEGSRLTVL.

V gene TRBV29-1 combines with J gene TRBJ2-3; 9 bases match TRBD2. This CDR3 spans 14 amino acids. CDR1 is SQVTM, CDR2 ANQGSEA, per germline. V gave up 6 bases and J gave up 2 bases; unmatched junction bases: 6. CDR3: CSVPSGATTDTQYF. The CDR3 DNA reads TGCAGCGTCCCTAGCGGGGCGACCACAGATACGCAGTATTTT.

This chain uses TRBV6-1 with TRBJ2-7, with 10 bases lining up with TRBD2. Trimming removed 8 bases from V and 4 bases from J; junction bases left unmatched: 8. Germline CDR1 reads MNHNS; CDR2 reads SASEGT. The CDR3 contains 14 residues. The CDR3 bases are TGTGCCAGCGAAATTCTAGCGGGGGTATACGAGCAGTACTTC. As protein: CASEILAGVYEQYF.

The chain has TRBV20-1 and TRBJ2-3; no clear D gene. Gene TRBJ1-3 matches the end of the DNA better, so the J call may be wrong. The CDR3 has 14 residues. Germline loops: CDR1 DFQATT, CDR2 SNEGSKA (reference sequence). The CDR3 nucleotides read TGCAGTGCTACAAAGAAGCGCTCTGGAAACACCATATATTTT. It specifies CSATKKRSGNTIYF.

This clonotype was recorded a few times. A read error may be the cause here, since a much bigger clone is one base away. This chain uses TRBV24-1 with TRBJ2-1; 11 bases are shared with TRBD2. CDR1 and CDR2 from the germline V gene are KGHDR and SFDVKD. The CDR3 is made up of 16 amino acids. With V trimmed by 4 bases and J by 4 bases, 5 bases remained unmatched. CDR3 residues: CATSDLTSGGYNEQFF. The CDR3, as DNA: TGTGCCACCAGTGACCTAACTAGCGGGGGATACAATGAGCAGTTCTTC.

The chain links TRBV27 to TRBJ2-3, with 9 nucleotides matching TRBD2. Germline CDR1 and CDR2: MNHEY and SMNVEV (reference sequence). Unmatched junction bases numbered 7, after V lost 4 bases and J lost 5 bases. The CDR3 length is 15 residues. The CDR3 DNA follows: TGTGCCAGCAGTTCGCTAAGCGGGAGGAGAGATACGCAGTATTTT. Amino acid sequence: CASSSLSGRRDTQYF.

CDR3 bases: TGTGCCAGCAGCTTAGATGAGGGTAGCGGGGCCTGGGATACGCAGTATTTT. It codes for CASSLDEGSGAWDTQYF. This chain uses TRBV11-2 with TRBJ2-3; 8 bases match TRBD2. V gave up 0 bases and J gave up 6 bases; unmatched junction bases: 11. The CDR3 sequence is 17 residues long. Germline V gives CDR1 SGHAT, CDR2 FQNNGV.

This clonotype was counted a few times. The chain couples TRBV6-5 to TRBJ2-1; D gene uncertain. This CDR3 region has 15 residues. CDR1 and CDR2 (germline): MNHEY, SVGAGI. V was pared by 2 bases and J by 4 bases, with 12 bases between. As DNA, the CDR3 is TGTGCCAGCAGTTACCCGGGCCTCCGGTACAATGAGCAGTTCTTC. Its protein product is CASSYPGLRYNEQFF.

This chain links TRBV28 with TRBJ1-2; 8 nucleotides align to TRBD1. CDR3 size: 13 residues. V lost 5 bases, J lost 4 bases, and 3 bases stayed unmatched. CDR1 and CDR2 (germline): MDHEN, SYDVKM. Written as DNA, the CDR3 is TGTGCCAGCAGTCTGACAGGGGTCTATGGCTACACCTTC. Amino acids: CASSLTGVYGYTF.

This chain joins TRBV7-9 and TRBJ2-7; no firm D call. The germline V gene encodes CDR1 SEHNR and CDR2 FQNEAQ (reference sequence). The germline V and J ends were trimmed by 5 bases and 4 bases, with 12 bases remaining between them. This CDR3 comprises 13 residues. The CDR3 DNA follows: TGTGCCAGCAGCGACTCAATGGCGTACGAGCAGTACTTC. Translation gives CASSDSMAYEQYF. The full variable domain, completed using reference TRBV7-9 and TRBJ2-7, is DTGVSQNPRHKITKRGQNVTFRCDPISEHNRLYWYRQTLGQGPEFLTYFQNEAQLEKSRLLSDRFSAERPKGSFSTLEIQRTEQGDSAMYLCASSDSMAYEQYFGPGTRLTVT.

This clonotype was counted a few times. This chain connects TRBV5-1 to TRBJ2-7; D remains unclear. Germline CDR1 reads SGHRS; CDR2 reads YFSETQ. This CDR3 region has 15 residues. With 7 bases removed from V and 0 bases from J, the gap between germline ends came to 17 bases. The CDR3 DNA reads TGCGCCAGCTGGATTGGCTGGGGAAACTCCTACGAGCAGTACTTC. Translating gives CASWIGWGNSYEQYF.

The chain uses TRBV6-6 and TRBJ2-2; D is unresolved. The CDR3 contains 16 residues. V was pared by 0 bases and J by 1 base, with 9 bases between. Germline CDR1 and CDR2: MNHNY and SVGAGI (reference sequence). The DNA for the CDR3 is TGTGCCAGCAGTTACTCACGGGCTTTGAACACCGGGGAGCTGTTTTTT. It encodes CASSYSRALNTGELFF.

This clonotype came up a few times. The chain recombines TRBV27 with TRBJ2-5; D ambiguous. Germline CDR1 MNHEY, CDR2 SMNVEV (reference sequence). V lost 2 bases, J lost 1 base, and 5 bases lay in between. The CDR3 length is 13 residues. Here the CDR3 DNA reads TGTGCCAGCAGTTTACGGTTCCAAGAGACCCAGTACTTC. Its translation is CASSLRFQETQYF.

Only a few counts were recorded for this clonotype. Being one base from a much bigger clone, this may be a read error. The chain carries TRBV7-7 and TRBJ2-5; tentatively, D is TRBD2 (5 bases). Trimming took off 2 bases at V and 11 bases at J, with 18 bases between the two ends. CDR3 size: 14 residues. Germline loops: CDR1 SSHAT, CDR2 FNYEAQ (reference sequence). DNA for the CDR3: TGTGCCAGCAGCTTAACCGGGGATGGGAATGAGCAGTACTTC. Amino acid sequence: CASSLTGDGNEQYF.

A few counts support this clonotype. V gene TRBV28 combines with J gene TRBJ2-1; either TRBD1 or TRBD2 may fit D (5 bases each). V lost 8 bases and J 8 bases, leaving 34 bases between the germline ends. The CDR3 has 19 residues. Germline CDR1 reads MDHEN; CDR2 reads SYDVKM. CDR3 sequence reads: CASRSHNGAQTMGPDEQFF. The CDR3 DNA reads TGTGCCAGCCGTTCCCATAATGGGGCCCAGACGATGGGACCGGATGAGCAGTTCTTC.

A few counts support this clonotype. The CDR3 bases are TGCAGTGCTAGCATCGGTCAGGGGTATGGCTACACCTTC. Translated, it gives CSASIGQGYGYTF. The chain joins TRBV20-1 to TRBJ1-2; TRBD1 is a possible D gene (6 bases). Trimming took 3 bases from V and 5 from J, leaving 13 bases between them. The germline V gene has CDR1 DFQATT and CDR2 SNEGSKA (reference sequence). This CDR3 comprises 13 residues.

There are a few counts of this clonotype. This chain connects TRBV6-5 to TRBJ1-2; weak D call: TRBD1 (5 bases). CDR1 and CDR2 (germline): MNHEY, SVGAGI. Trimming shortened V by 2 bases and J by 3 bases, and 13 bases separated the two germline ends. The CDR3 sequence is 15 residues long. CDR3 in amino acids: CASSYGWGSHYGYTF. The DNA for the CDR3 is TGTGCCAGCAGTTACGGGTGGGGGAGTCACTATGGCTACACCTTC.

The CDR3 nucleotides read TGTGCCAGCAGCCCTTTACGGACACAGGGAAACTATGGCTACACCTTC. It encodes CASSPLRTQGNYGYTF. The V gene is TRBV7-6, the J gene TRBJ1-2; D might be TRBD1 (6 bases). The germline V and J ends were trimmed by 5 bases and 2 bases, with 18 bases remaining between them. CDR3 length: 16 amino acids. Germline V gives CDR1 SGHVS, CDR2 FNYEAQ.

The gene calls are TRBV20-1 and TRBJ2-7, with 10 positions matching TRBD2. Germline V gives CDR1 DFQATT, CDR2 SNEGSKA (reference sequence). This CDR3 is 14 amino acids long. J gave up 3 bases and V 6 bases, and 8 bases lay outside the gene matches. CDR3 in DNA: TGCAGTGCCGTCCTAGCGGGGGTAGGCTACGAGCAGTACTTC. It codes for CSAVLAGVGYEQYF.

This clonotype was seen just once. The rearrangement uses TRBV7-3 and TRBJ2-3; the match to TRBD2 covers 8 bases. V was pared by 0 bases and J by 4 bases, with 3 bases of the junction left unmatched. The CDR3 covers 15 residues. Germline V gives CDR1 SGHTA, CDR2 FQGTGA. The DNA for the CDR3 is TGTGCCAGCAGCTTAACGGGACTAGTCCCAGATACGCAGTATTTT. Translating it yields CASSLTGLVPDTQYF.

This clonotype was picked up a small number of times. At one end the junction does not follow the germline gene, possibly because of a read error. The rearrangement links TRBV6-5 to TRBJ2-5; the D call may be TRBD1 or TRBD2 (5 bases each). Germline CDR1 MNHEY, CDR2 SVGAGI. There are 14 residues in the CDR3. The CDR3 sequence is CASSYSWGRENQYF. The CDR3 DNA follows: TGTGCCAGCAGTTACTCTTGGGGGAGAGAGAACCAGTACTTC.

J is TRBJ2-1 and V is TRBV7-6; 12 bases map to TRBD2. The CDR3 covers 17 residues. V shed 6 bases, J shed 6 bases, and the junction held 12 bases outside the gene matches. Germline V lookup: CDR1 SGHVS, CDR2 FNYEAQ. This CDR3 reads CASSHGLAGLVSNEQFF. The DNA of the CDR3 is TGTGCCAGCAGTCACGGACTAGCGGGATTAGTTTCCAATGAGCAGTTCTTC.